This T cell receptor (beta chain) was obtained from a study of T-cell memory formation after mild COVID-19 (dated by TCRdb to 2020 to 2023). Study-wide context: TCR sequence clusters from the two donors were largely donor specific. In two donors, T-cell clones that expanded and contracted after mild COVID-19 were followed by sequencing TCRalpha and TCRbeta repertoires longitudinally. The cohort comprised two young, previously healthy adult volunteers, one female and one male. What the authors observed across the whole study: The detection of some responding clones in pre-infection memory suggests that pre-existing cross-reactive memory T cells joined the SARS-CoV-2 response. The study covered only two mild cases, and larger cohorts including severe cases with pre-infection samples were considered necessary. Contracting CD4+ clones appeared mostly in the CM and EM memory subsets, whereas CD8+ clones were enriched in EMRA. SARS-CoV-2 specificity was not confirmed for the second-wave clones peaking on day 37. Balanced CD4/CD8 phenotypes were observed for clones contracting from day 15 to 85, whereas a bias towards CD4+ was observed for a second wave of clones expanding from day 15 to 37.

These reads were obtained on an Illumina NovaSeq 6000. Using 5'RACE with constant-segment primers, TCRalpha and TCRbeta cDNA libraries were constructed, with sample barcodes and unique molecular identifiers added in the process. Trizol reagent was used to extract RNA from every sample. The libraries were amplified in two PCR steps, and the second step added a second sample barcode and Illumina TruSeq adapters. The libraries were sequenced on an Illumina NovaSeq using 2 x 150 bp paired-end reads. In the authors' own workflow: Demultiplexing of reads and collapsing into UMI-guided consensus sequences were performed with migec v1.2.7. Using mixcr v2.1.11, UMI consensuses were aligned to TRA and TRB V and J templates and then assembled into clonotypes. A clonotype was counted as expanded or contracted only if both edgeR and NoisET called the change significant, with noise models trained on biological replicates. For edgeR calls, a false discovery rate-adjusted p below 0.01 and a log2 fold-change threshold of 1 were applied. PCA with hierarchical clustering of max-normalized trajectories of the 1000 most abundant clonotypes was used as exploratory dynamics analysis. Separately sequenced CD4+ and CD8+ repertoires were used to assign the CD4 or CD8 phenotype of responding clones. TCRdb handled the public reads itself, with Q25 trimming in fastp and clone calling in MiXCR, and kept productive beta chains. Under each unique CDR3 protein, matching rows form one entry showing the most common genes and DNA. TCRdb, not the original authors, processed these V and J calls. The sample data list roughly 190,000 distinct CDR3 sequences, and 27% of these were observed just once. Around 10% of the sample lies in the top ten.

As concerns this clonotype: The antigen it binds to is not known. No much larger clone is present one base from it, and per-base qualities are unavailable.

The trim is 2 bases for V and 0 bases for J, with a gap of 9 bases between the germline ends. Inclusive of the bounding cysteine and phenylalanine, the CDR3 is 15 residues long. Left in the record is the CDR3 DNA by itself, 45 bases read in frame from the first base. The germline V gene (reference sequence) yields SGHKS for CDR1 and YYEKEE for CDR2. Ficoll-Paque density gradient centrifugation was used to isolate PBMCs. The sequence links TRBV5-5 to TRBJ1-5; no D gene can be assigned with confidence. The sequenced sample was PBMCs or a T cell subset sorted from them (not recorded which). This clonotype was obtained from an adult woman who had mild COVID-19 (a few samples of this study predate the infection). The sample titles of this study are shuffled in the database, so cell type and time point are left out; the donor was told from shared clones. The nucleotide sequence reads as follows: TGTGCCAGCAGCTTTCTCGGTTCTAGCAATCAGCCCCAGCATTTT. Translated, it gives CASSFLGSSNQPQHF.